This TCR beta chain was found in a study of T cells after posttransplantation cyclophosphamide. Study-wide results and limits: Donor CD8+ memory clones often dominated recipient blood repertoires at later times. TRB overlap between skin or GI tissue T cells and blood was limited. TRB clonality was highly associated with recipient CMV seropositivity and reactivation.

Clones were sequenced by immunoSEQ multiplex PCR, and TCRdb holds only the in-frame ones, with some missing. The sample yields tens of thousands of clones, without any singletons. Peripheral blood was collected from the related graft donor on the marrow donation day. There are many counts of this clone. Its matching antigen is unknown. Germline V gives CDR1 SGHNT, CDR2 YENEEA. This CDR3 comprises 17 residues. V lost 2 bases to trimming and J lost 6 bases, with 19 bases between them. This receptor was obtained from a man in his forties or fifties in good health, CMV-negative, and a related stem cell transplant donor. The chain uses TRBV11-3 and TRBJ2-2; D perhaps matches TRBD1 (6 bases). Sequencing input: PBMCs. The chain's CDR3 is CASSLNGWGRGAGELFF. In nucleotides, the CDR3 is TGTGCCAGCAGCTTAAACGGTTGGGGGCGTGGAGCCGGGGAGCTGTTTTTT.